This passage covers 21 T cell receptor beta chains from one sample sequenced in a study of T cell changes during pregnancy in multiple sclerosis. Measured with immunoSEQ multiplex PCR; TCRdb has only the in-frame clones, and not every one. There are 40,000 to 45,000 clones in the sample; less than 90% occur only once, and 0.45% to 0.6% lies in the top ten. The sequencing used CD4+ T cells from peripheral blood mononuclear cells, collected in the first trimester of pregnancy. Every receptor here comes from a female donor with multiple sclerosis, enrolled in a pregnancy study.

The V call is TRBV2, the J call TRBJ1-1, with D unresolved. Germline CDR1 reads SNHLY; CDR2 reads FYNNEI. V dropped 6 bases and J dropped 1 base, with 9 bases sitting between them. The CDR3 totals 13 residues. CDR3 in amino acids: CASSVIQNTEAFF. The CDR3 DNA reads as TGTGCCAGCAGCGTAATACAGAACACTGAAGCTTTCTTT.

The sample holds one count of this clone. V gene TRBV7-9 combines with J gene TRBJ2-6, with D possibly matching TRBD1 (6 bases). Germline V lookup: CDR1 SEHNR, CDR2 FQNEAQ (reference sequence). Trimming pared 2 bases from V and 4 bases from J, leaving 12 bases between. This CDR3 region has 16 residues. The CDR3 reads CASSLRTGPGANVLTF. The CDR3 bases are TGTGCCAGCAGCTTACGTACAGGGCCCGGGGCCAACGTCCTGACTTTC.

The chain employs TRBV30 and TRBJ2-1; no clear D gene. Trimming cost V 0 bases and J 0 bases, with 12 bases left between them. Germline CDR1 and CDR2: GTSNPN and SVGIG (reference sequence). This CDR3 contains 16 residues. CDR3 nucleotides: TGTGCCTGGAGTGTTTCGCGCTCGGGCTCCTACAATGAGCAGTTCTTC. Translation: CAWSVSRSGSYNEQFF.

CDR3 in DNA: TGTGCCAGCAGCTCAATAGCGGGAATCGCAGATACGCAGTATTTT. This translates into CASSSIAGIADTQYF. The V gene is TRBV9, the J gene TRBJ2-3; 8 positions agree with TRBD2. Germline V gives CDR1 SGDLS, CDR2 YYNGEE. J lost 4 bases, V lost 4 bases, and 8 bases had no gene match. The CDR3 loop spans 15 amino acids. Full variable domain (outside the CDR3, taken from reference TRBV9 and TRBJ2-3): DSGVTQTPKHLITATGQRVTLRCSPRSGDLSVYWYQQSLDQGLQFLIQYYNGEERAKGNILERFSAQQFPDLHSELNLSSLELGDSALYFCASSSIAGIADTQYFGPGTRLTVL.

This chain joins TRBV7-8 and TRBJ2-5; 7 bases are a match to TRBD1. The end of the DNA aligns better with TRBJ2-7, so the J call may be wrong. The CDR3 is 13 amino acids. The germline V gene encodes CDR1 SGHVS and CDR2 FQNEAQ. The CDR3 DNA is TGTGCCAGCAGCTGGAACAGGGGCACCGAGCAGTACTTC. Amino acids: CASSWNRGTEQYF.

This chain joins TRBV5-5 and TRBJ2-7, with 7 bases that match TRBD1. CDR1 is SGHKS, CDR2 YYEKEE, per germline (reference sequence). V shed 2 bases and J 0 bases; nucleotides not matched to a gene: 8. The CDR3 loop spans 16 amino acids. The CDR3 DNA reads as TGTGCCAGCAGCTTACCAGACAGGGACCCCTCCTACGAGCAGTACTTC. Amino acid sequence: CASSLPDRDPSYEQYF.

The table lists this clone with a count of one. The chain is built from TRBV9 and TRBJ2-7, with 10 bases matching TRBD1. In germline, CDR1 is SGDLS, CDR2 YYNGEE. Unmatched junction bases numbered 10, after V lost 4 bases and J lost 6 bases. The CDR3 has 15 residues. CDR3 sequence (DNA): TGTGCCAGCAGCATCGAATCGGGACAGGGGAGCGAGCAGTACTTC. Its translation: CASSIESGQGSEQYF.

The V call is TRBV30, the J call TRBJ1-1, with TRBD1 as a possible D gene (6 bases). Trimming took 8 bases from V and 0 from J, leaving 10 bases between them. Germline V lookup: CDR1 GTSNPN, CDR2 SVGIG (reference sequence). The CDR3 runs 12 residues. CDR3 loop: CAGNRVNTEAFF. The CDR3 DNA follows: TGTGCCGGAAACAGGGTGAACACTGAAGCTTTCTTT.

This clone qualifies as medium-sized. The chain has TRBV7-2 and TRBJ2-7; TRBD1 matches at 8 bases. The germline gives CDR1 SGHTA, CDR2 FQGNSA. This CDR3 has 14 residues. Trimming cost V 3 bases and J 3 bases; bases outside gene matches: 4. CDR3 protein: CASSFGTGFYEQYF. CDR3 sequence (DNA): TGTGCCAGCAGCTTCGGGACAGGATTCTACGAGCAGTACTTC.

This clone was counted only a few times. V is TRBV29-1 and J is TRBJ1-1; tentative D call: TRBD1 (6 bases). V was trimmed by 6 bases and J by 8 bases, leaving 13 bases between them. The germline V gene encodes CDR1 SQVTM and CDR2 ANQGSEA. The CDR3 contains 11 residues. The CDR3 region has the DNA TGCAGCGTAACAGACCAGGGGGAAGCTTTCTTT. Encoded protein: CSVTDQGEAFF.

This clone has only one observation. The chain is built from TRBV6-5 and TRBJ2-1, with D possibly TRBD2 on 5 matching bases. Deletions cut 0 bases from V and 6 bases from J, with 12 bases between. Germline CDR1 and CDR2: MNHEY and SVGAGI. The CDR3 is made up of 15 amino acids. The CDR3 DNA sequence: TGTGCCAGCAGTTACTCGCGGGTCCTCGGCAATGAGCAGTTCTTC. Protein product: CASSYSRVLGNEQFF.

The chain couples TRBV5-1 to TRBJ1-5; D is perhaps TRBD1 (5 bases). CDR1 is SGHRS and CDR2 is YFSETQ in the germline V gene. The CDR3 totals 13 residues. Trimming stripped 0 bases from V and 5 bases from J, with 6 bases between. The CDR3 sequence is CASSLGGDQPQHF. For the CDR3, the DNA is TGCGCCAGCAGCTTGGGGGGGGATCAGCCCCAGCATTTT.

This chain uses TRBV12-5 with TRBJ2-1, with TRBD2 matching 8 bases. The germline V gene has CDR1 LGHNT and CDR2 FRNRAP. V shed 0 bases, J shed 1 base, and the junction held 5 bases outside the gene matches. The CDR3 sequence is 17 residues long. CDR3 amino acids: CASGLVLRLASYNEQFF. CDR3 DNA sequence: TGTGCTAGTGGTTTGGTATTACGACTAGCGTCCTACAATGAGCAGTTCTTC.

The rearrangement links TRBV5-1 to TRBJ2-3, with a possible D match to TRBD1 (5 bases). Trimming pared 0 bases from V and 6 bases from J, leaving 20 bases between. CDR1 is SGHRS, CDR2 YFSETQ, per germline. The CDR3 runs to 17 residues. The CDR3 here is CASSLVRAGANKDTQYF. In DNA, the CDR3 is TGCGCCAGCAGCTTGGTTAGGGCTGGGGCGAATAAGGATACGCAGTATTTT.

The rearrangement uses TRBV19 and TRBJ1-5; 12 bases fit TRBD1. Looked up from germline, CDR1 is LNHDA and CDR2 is SQIVND (reference sequence). J gave up 7 bases and V 5 bases, and 12 bases lay outside the gene matches. This CDR3 contains 17 residues. The CDR3 reads CASSPKTGTGGRQPQHF. The DNA for the CDR3 is TGTGCCAGTAGTCCAAAGACCGGGACAGGGGGCAGGCAGCCCCAGCATTTT.

In its sample, this clone is medium-sized. The rearrangement links TRBV2 to TRBJ1-1; 10 bases agree with TRBD1. Unmatched junction bases numbered 7, after V lost 6 bases and J lost 6 bases. CDR1 is SNHLY and CDR2 is FYNNEI in the germline V gene. The CDR3 is made up of 14 amino acids. The CDR3 nucleotides are TGTGCCAGCAGCCTAAGACAGGGGGCCCCTGAAGCTTTCTTT. It translates to CASSLRQGAPEAFF.

This clone appeared once. The chain joins TRBV18 to TRBJ1-2; TRBD1 matches at 10 bases. The V gene's germline CDR1 is KGHSH and CDR2 LQKENI. Trimming cost V 2 bases and J 4 bases; bases outside gene matches: 7. The CDR3 is 16 amino acids. The CDR3 coding sequence is TGTGCCAGCTCACCAAGTCGGGACAGGGGTCGCTATGGCTACACCTTC. Its translation is CASSPSRDRGRYGYTF.

This clone was observed a handful of times. The genes are TRBV6-6 and TRBJ2-7; D may be TRBD1 (5 bases). Germline V CDR1 and CDR2: MNHNY, SVGAGI (reference sequence). The CDR3 length is 12 residues. Trimming shortened V by 5 bases and J by 6 bases, and 11 bases separated the two germline ends. CDR3 residues: CASSQDNGEQYF. The CDR3 DNA reads TGTGCCAGCAGTCAGGACAATGGCGAGCAGTACTTC.

The rearrangement joins TRBV7-2 to TRBJ2-7, with TRBD2 as a possible D gene (5 bases). This CDR3 spans 14 amino acids. The germline V gene has CDR1 SGHTA and CDR2 FQGNSA. V lost 3 bases and J lost 3, with 12 bases in between. CDR3 nucleotide sequence: TGTGCCAGCAGCTTCACTAGGACCCACTACGAGCAGTACTTC. It translates to CASSFTRTHYEQYF.

V usage is TRBV27 and J usage is TRBJ2-1, with 10 bases lining up with TRBD2. This CDR3 has 14 amino acids. Germline CDR1 reads MNHEY; CDR2 reads SMNVEV (reference sequence). The junction had 7 bases not matched to a gene; V was cut back by 6 bases and J by 8 bases. The CDR3 spells CASSRVAGGHEQFF. In nucleotides, the CDR3 is TGTGCCAGCAGCCGCGTAGCGGGAGGCCATGAGCAGTTCTTC.

V and J are TRBV15 and TRBJ2-7; no definite D call. Germline V gene lookup returns CDR1 LNHNV and CDR2 YYDKDF (reference sequence). V lost 1 base and J 4 bases, leaving 8 bases between the germline ends. The CDR3 sequence is 13 residues long. CDR3 amino acids: CATSRARGYEQYF. The CDR3, as DNA: TGTGCCACCAGCAGAGCGAGAGGTTACGAGCAGTACTTC.